A single sample gave rise to the 12 T cell receptor beta chains below, sequenced in a study of shared clonotypes between healthy human individuals. Sequencing was performed with immunoSEQ multiplex PCR; in TCRdb, only in-frame clones are kept and a portion is missing. The table has about 1.5 million clones, 95% to 99% seen once; the top ten hold approximately 0.44%. The sequenced sample consisted of naive CD4+ T cells sorted from blood. Documented subset: CD45RA+ positively selected. These receptors were collected from a man between 25 and 39 years old in good health.

The chain links TRBV7-6 to TRBJ2-7; no clear D gene. Germline V gene sequence: CDR1 SGHVS, CDR2 FNYEAQ. This CDR3 region has 18 residues. Trimming left V 4 bases short and J 5 bases short, with 27 bases between. The CDR3 reads CASSSSRGQWQARDEQYF. The CDR3 nucleotides read TGTGCCAGCAGCTCTTCCCGTGGCCAATGGCAGGCCCGGGACGAGCAGTACTTC.

V and J are TRBV10-3 and TRBJ2-3; possible D gene TRBD2, 6 bases. Trimming stripped 11 bases from V and 2 bases from J, with 17 bases between. CDR1 ENHRY and CDR2 SYGVKD come from the germline V gene. CDR3 size: 14 residues. The CDR3 loop reads CAVQKGGVTDTQYF. The CDR3 coding sequence is TGTGCCGTCCAAAAAGGCGGGGTCACAGATACGCAGTATTTT.

With respect to this clone: This sample includes further DNA sequences coding for the same CDR3. The chain employs TRBV29-1 and TRBJ2-7, with D possibly matching TRBD2 (6 bases). This CDR3 has 12 residues. V was shortened by 6 bases and J by 3 bases, with 12 bases between the two germline ends. The V gene's germline CDR1 is SQVTM and CDR2 ANQGSEA. CDR3 loop: CSVATGSYEQYF. The CDR3 bases are TGCAGCGTGGCAACCGGGAGCTACGAGCAGTACTTC.

This clone was counted once. The sample carries other DNA sequences with the same CDR3. This chain links TRBV19 with TRBJ2-7; D not certain. Trimming removed 5 bases from V and 2 bases from J, with 4 bases in between. CDR3 size: 11 residues. The germline CDR1 and CDR2 sequences are LNHDA and SQIVND (reference sequence). This chain's CDR3 is CASSRAYEQYF. For the CDR3, the DNA is TGTGCCAGTAGTCGAGCCTACGAGCAGTACTTC.

This sequence joins TRBV5-1 and TRBJ2-7; D gene unclear. This CDR3 contains 15 residues. The ends were cut back, 4 bases at V and 4 bases at J, with 18 bases in the middle. The germline CDR1 and CDR2 sequences are SGHRS and YFSETQ. The DNA of the CDR3 is TGCGCCAGCAGCCTCGGACGAGTGGTCGAGTACGAGCAGTACTTC. Translating it yields CASSLGRVVEYEQYF.

This chain connects TRBV5-6 to TRBJ2-1, with 7 bases identical to TRBD1. The CDR3 extends over 14 amino acids. The germline gives CDR1 SGHDT, CDR2 YYEEEE. V was pared by 4 bases and J by 9 bases, with 10 bases of the junction left unmatched. Here the CDR3 DNA reads TGTGCCAGCAGCCTAGAACGGAACAGGGGTGAGCAGTTCTTC. Encoded protein: CASSLERNRGEQFF. Filled out from reference TRBV5-6 and TRBJ2-1, the complete variable domain reads DAGVTQSPTHLIKTRGQQVTLRCSPKSGHDTVSWYQQALGQGPQFIFQYYEEEERQRGNFPDRFSGHQFPNYSSELNVNALLLGDSALYLCASSLERNRGEQFFGPGTRLTVL.

The chain joins TRBV30 to TRBJ2-7; D unclear. The CDR3 is 11 residues long. Germline V lookup: CDR1 GTSNPN, CDR2 SVGIG (reference sequence). Trimming shortened V by 4 bases and J by 7 bases, and 11 bases separated the two germline ends. DNA of the CDR3: TGTGCCTGGATAGTCCGGAAAGAGCAGTACTTC. Residues: CAWIVRKEQYF.

V gene TRBV5-1 combines with J gene TRBJ2-5, with D maybe TRBD2 (6 bases). Trimming cost V 3 bases and J 5 bases, with 11 bases left between them. Germline lookup yields CDR1 SGHRS and CDR2 YFSETQ. The CDR3 has 13 residues. In DNA, the CDR3 is TGCGCCAGCAGCTCGGAGGGCCACGAGACCCAGTACTTC. Protein sequence: CASSSEGHETQYF.

The chain joins TRBV6-5 to TRBJ1-3; possible D gene TRBD1, 6 bases. The CDR3 covers 15 residues. The germline V gene encodes CDR1 MNHEY and CDR2 SVGAGI. V was shortened by 5 bases and J by 2 bases, with 13 bases between the two germline ends. CDR3 sequence reads: CASSRGGFPGNTIYF. CDR3 nucleotides: TGTGCCAGCAGTCGAGGGGGGTTCCCTGGAAACACCATATATTTT.

The gene calls are TRBV6-1 and TRBJ2-7, with 9 bases aligning to TRBD2. J was trimmed by 2 bases and V by 3 bases; bases with no gene match: 8. The germline CDR1 and CDR2 sequences are MNHNS and SASEGT. This CDR3 has 16 amino acids. As DNA, the CDR3 is TGTGCCAGCAGTGATGGTCGACTAGCGGTAACCTACGAGCAGTACTTC. Translated, it gives CASSDGRLAVTYEQYF.

The gene calls are TRBV4-2 and TRBJ2-1; 11 nucleotides agree with TRBD2. V dropped 6 bases and J dropped 6; count of bases not matched to a gene: 4. Germline values: CDR1 LGHNA, CDR2 YNFKEQ. CDR3 size: 14 residues. The CDR3 bases are TGTGCCAGCAGACTAGCGGGAGACGGCAATGAGCAGTTCTTC. It is translated as CASRLAGDGNEQFF.

This clone was counted once. The CDR3 DNA reads as TGTGCCAGCAGACAGGGACTAGCGGGAGCAACAGATACGCAGTATTTT. Encoded protein: CASRQGLAGATDTQYF. The gene calls are TRBV6-6 and TRBJ2-3, with TRBD2 identical over 14 bases. V shed 6 bases, J shed 3 bases, and the junction held 5 bases outside the gene matches. CDR3 length equals 16 residues. Germline CDR1 is MNHNY and CDR2 is SVGAGI (reference sequence).